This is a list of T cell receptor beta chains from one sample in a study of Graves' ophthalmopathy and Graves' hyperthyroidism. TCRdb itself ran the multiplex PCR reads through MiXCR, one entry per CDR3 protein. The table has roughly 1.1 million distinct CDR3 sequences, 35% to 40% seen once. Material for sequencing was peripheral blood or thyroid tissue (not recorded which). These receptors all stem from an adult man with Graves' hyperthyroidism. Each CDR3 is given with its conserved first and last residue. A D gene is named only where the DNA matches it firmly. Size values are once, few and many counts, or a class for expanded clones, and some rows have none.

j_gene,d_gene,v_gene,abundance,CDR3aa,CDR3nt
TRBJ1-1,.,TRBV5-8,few,CASSCSDAGAFF,TGTGCCAGCAGCTGCAGTGATGCAGGGGCTTTCTTT
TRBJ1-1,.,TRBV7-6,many,CASSLGRAGWNTEAFF,TGTGCCAGCAGCCTTGGCCGTGCAGGGTGGAACACTGAAGCTTTCTTT
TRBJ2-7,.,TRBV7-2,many,CASSLLWYEQYF,TGTGCCAGCAGCTTACTTTGGTACGAGCAGTACTTC
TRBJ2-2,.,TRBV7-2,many,CASSPQRPGTSGWNTGELFF,TGTGCCAGCAGCCCACAACGTCCCGGGACCTCCGGGTGGAACACCGGGGAGCTGTTTTTT
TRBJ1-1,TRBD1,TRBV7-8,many,CASSKIPGTGGSGTEAFF,TGTGCCAGCAGCAAGATCCCGGGGACAGGGGGATCGGGCACTGAAGCTTTCTTT
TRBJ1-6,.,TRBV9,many,CASSVDLSNSPLHF,TGTGCCAGCAGCGTAGACTTGAGTAATTCACCCCTCCACTTT
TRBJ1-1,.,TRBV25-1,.,CASSEWGRGNTEAFF,TGTGCCAGCAGTGAATGGGGCAGGGGAAACACTGAAGCTTTCTTT
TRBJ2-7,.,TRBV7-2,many,CASSRGDLGGREQYF,TGTGCCAGCAGCCGCGGGGACCTCGGGGGGCGCGAGCAGTACTTC
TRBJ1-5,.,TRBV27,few,CASTTGGKPQHF,TGTGCCAGCACCACCGGCGGGAAGCCCCAGCATTTT
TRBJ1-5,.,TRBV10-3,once,CAISLTGSSNQPQHF,TGTGCCATCAGTCTTACAGGGTCGAGCAATCAGCCCCAGCATTTT
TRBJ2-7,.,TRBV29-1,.,CSVEGRGYGQYF,TGCAGCGTAGAAGGGAGAGGGTACGGGCAGTACTTC
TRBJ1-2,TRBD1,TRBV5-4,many,CASSFGTGLYGYTF,TGTGCCAGCAGCTTCGGGACAGGGCTCTATGGCTACACCTTC
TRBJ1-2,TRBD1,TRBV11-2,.,CASSQDRTPGYGYIF,TGTGCCAGCAGCCAGGACAGGACCCCAGGCTATGGCTACATCTTC
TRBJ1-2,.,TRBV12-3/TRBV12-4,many,CASSTLGEAAWGYTF,TGTGCCAGCAGCACGCTAGGGGAGGCGGCTTGGGGCTACACCTTC
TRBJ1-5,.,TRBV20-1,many,CSARSGVDSNQPQHF,TGCAGTGCACGGTCTGGGGTGGACAGCAATCAGCCCCAGCATTTT
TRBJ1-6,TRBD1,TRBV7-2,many,CASRLTGGNNSPLHF,TGTGCCAGCAGACTCACAGGGGGCAATAATTCACCCCTCCACTTT
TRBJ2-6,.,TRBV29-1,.,CSVETKWGTGANVLTF,TGCAGCGTTGAGACTAAGTGGGGGACAGGGGCCAACGTCCTGACTTTC
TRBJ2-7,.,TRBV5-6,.,CASSLAVGTHIYEQYF,TGTGCCAGCAGCTTGGCCGTCGGGACCCATATCTACGAGCAGTACTTC
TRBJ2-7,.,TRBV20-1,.,CSARRGTLSSYEQYF,TGCAGTGCTAGAAGAGGGACACTGAGCTCCTACGAGCAGTACTTC
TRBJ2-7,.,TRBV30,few,CAWSVQGGGQYF,TGTGCCTGGAGTGTACAGGGAGGGGGGCAGTACTTC
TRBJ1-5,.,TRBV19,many,CASSINIGQPAQHF,TGTGCCAGTAGTATAAATATAGGACAGCCAGCCCAGCATTTT
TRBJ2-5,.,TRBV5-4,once,CASSQVEALARETQYF,TGTGCCAGCAGCCAAGTCGAGGCGCTAGCACGAGAGACCCAGTACTTC
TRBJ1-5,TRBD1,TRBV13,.,CASSLEYYRGQPQHF,TGTGCCAGCAGCTTGGAATATTACAGGGGGCAGCCCCAGCATTTT
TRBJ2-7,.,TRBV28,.,CASTVGEIYEQYF,TGTGCCAGTACTGTTGGTGAGATCTACGAGCAGTACTTC
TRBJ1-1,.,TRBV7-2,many,CASSLTRAGTNTEAFF,TGTGCCAGCAGCTTGACGCGTGCGGGGACGAACACTGAAGCTTTCTTT
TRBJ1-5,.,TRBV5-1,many,CASSLEPNQDQPQHF,TGCGCCAGCAGCTTGGAGCCAAACCAGGATCAGCCCCAGCATTTT
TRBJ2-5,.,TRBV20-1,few,CSAKSRGLVETQYF,TGCAGTGCTAAGTCTCGCGGACTTGTGGAGACCCAGTACTTC
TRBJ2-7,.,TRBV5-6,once,CASTDSGQTYEQYF,TGTGCCAGCACCGACAGCGGACAAACCTACGAGCAGTACTTC